The 18 T cell receptor beta chains below come from one sample, sequenced in a study of CD8+ T cells in alopecia areata. RNA extraction and reverse transcription yielded cDNA as sequencing template. Profiled with immunoSEQ multiplex PCR; TCRdb holds only in-frame clones, not every one. The sample has under 250,000 clones, 57% seen once. The sample in question was CD4+ T cells sorted from blood, obtained at week 0. These receptors originate from a human donor with alopecia areata.

This clone was recorded a few times. The rearrangement links TRBV7-9 to TRBJ2-5; tentatively, D is TRBD1 (5 bases). From germline, CDR1 is SEHNR and CDR2 FQNEAQ (reference sequence). The CDR3 runs 13 residues. V was clipped by 5 bases and J by 5 bases, with 12 bases between them. In nucleotides, the CDR3 is TGTGCCAGCAGCGTGACAGTTTCGGAGACCCAGTACTTC. Amino acids: CASSVTVSETQYF. The complete variable domain, with remaining parts taken from reference TRBV7-9 and TRBJ2-5, reads DTGVSQNPRHKITKRGQNVTFRCDPISEHNRLYWYRQTLGQGPEFLTYFQNEAQLEKSRLLSDRFSAERPKGSFSTLEIQRTEQGDSAMYLCASSVTVSETQYFGPGTRLLVL.

The J gene is TRBJ2-6, the V gene TRBV30; D gene ambiguous. CDR3 size: 14 residues. Per germline, CDR1 GTSNPN and CDR2 SVGIG (reference sequence). The V end was cut by 3 bases, the J end by 0 bases, with 6 bases between. The CDR3 bases are TGTGCCTGGAGCGTAGACTCTGGGGCCAACGTCCTGACTTTC. Translating gives CAWSVDSGANVLTF.

This clone was counted a few times. The gene calls are TRBV30 and TRBJ2-5, with 13 positions matching TRBD2. The CDR3 consists of 16 residues. Looked up from germline, CDR1 is GTSNPN and CDR2 is SVGIG (reference sequence). Trimming removed 2 bases from V and 4 bases from J; junction bases left unmatched: 7. CDR3 protein: CAWSYGTSGIGETQYF. DNA for the CDR3: TGTGCCTGGAGTTACGGGACTAGCGGGATAGGAGAGACCCAGTACTTC.

The V gene is TRBV29-1, the J gene TRBJ2-5; no clear D. V shed 6 bases and J shed 5 bases, with 16 bases lying between them. Germline V gives CDR1 SQVTM, CDR2 ANQGSEA. The CDR3 runs to 13 residues. CDR3 amino acids: CSVLSIYQETQYF. The CDR3 DNA is TGCAGCGTGTTGTCCATTTATCAGGAGACCCAGTACTTC.

This clone was detected only a few times. The rearrangement uses TRBV19 and TRBJ2-1; D is unresolved. The V end lost 5 bases, the J end lost 7 bases, and 6 bases lay between the germline ends. CDR1 is LNHDA and CDR2 is SQIVND in the germline V gene (reference sequence). This CDR3 comprises 11 residues. The CDR3 protein is CASSGWNEQFF. The DNA for the CDR3 is TGTGCCAGTAGTGGTTGGAATGAGCAGTTCTTC.

With regard to this clone: Other DNA sequences in this specimen translate into the identical CDR3. The chain is built from TRBV7-2 and TRBJ1-5, with unresolved D. Germline V gene data show CDR1 as SGHTA and CDR2 as FQGNSA. The CDR3 runs to 12 residues. Trimming stripped 4 bases from V and 3 bases from J, with 4 bases between. The CDR3 protein is CASSSPNQPQHF. The CDR3 region has the DNA TGTGCCAGCAGCTCACCCAATCAGCCCCAGCATTTT.

The genes are TRBV30 and TRBJ2-1, with TRBD1 identical over 9 bases. With 4 bases clipped from V and 2 bases from J, the junction kept 3 bases outside the gene matches. The CDR3 is made up of 14 amino acids. CDR1 GTSNPN and CDR2 SVGIG come from the germline V gene (reference sequence). CDR3 bases: TGTGCCTGGACGGACAGGGGCCCCTACAATGAGCAGTTCTTC. This gives the protein CAWTDRGPYNEQFF.

The rearrangement links TRBV5-1 to TRBJ2-7; 13 bases align to TRBD2. CDR3 length: 18 residues. From germline, CDR1 is SGHRS and CDR2 YFSETQ. The V segment lost 3 bases and the J segment 2 bases; nucleotides outside the gene matches: 11. The DNA of the CDR3 is TGCGCCAGCAGCTCCTTCAGGACTAGCGGGGGCCTTACCTACGAGCAGTACTTC. Amino acids: CASSSFRTSGGLTYEQYF.

V usage is TRBV4-2 and J usage is TRBJ1-5; D gene ambiguous. Deletions cut 2 bases from V and 2 bases from J, with 4 bases between. CDR3 length equals 13 residues. Germline values: CDR1 LGHNA, CDR2 YNFKEQ. This CDR3 reads CASSQQGNQPQHF. The CDR3 bases are TGTGCCAGCAGCCAACAGGGCAATCAGCCCCAGCATTTT.

The rearrangement links TRBV19 to TRBJ2-7; weak D call: TRBD1 (5 bases). Germline V gene lookup returns CDR1 LNHDA and CDR2 SQIVND (reference sequence). CDR3 length: 15 residues. V dropped 7 bases and J dropped 5 bases, with 21 bases sitting between them. CDR3 residues: CASTPGVVRGHEQYF. CDR3 nucleotide sequence: TGTGCCAGTACCCCTGGGGTGGTAAGGGGCCACGAGCAGTACTTC. The whole variable domain, remainder taken from reference TRBV19 and TRBJ2-7, is DGGITQSPKYLFRKEGQNVTLSCEQNLNHDAMYWYRQDPGQGLRLIYYSQIVNDFQKGDIAEGYSVSREKKESFPLTVTSAQKNPTAFYLCASTPGVVRGHEQYFGPGTRLTVT.

This clone was counted a few times. J is TRBJ2-3 and V is TRBV29-1; TRBD1 matches 11 bases. Trimming removed 6 bases from V and 4 bases from J; junction bases left unmatched: 6. CDR3 length equals 14 residues. Germline V gene lookup returns CDR1 SQVTM and CDR2 ANQGSEA. The CDR3 loop is CSVLPGQGADTQYF. The CDR3, as DNA: TGCAGCGTACTGCCGGGACAGGGGGCAGATACGCAGTATTTT.

The chain links TRBV5-4 to TRBJ1-4; D possibly corresponds to TRBD1 (5 bases). V gave up 4 bases and J gave up 4 bases, with 14 bases separating them. The CDR3 loop spans 15 amino acids. The V gene's germline CDR1 is SGHNT and CDR2 YYREEE (reference sequence). CDR3 bases: TGTGCCAGCAGCCAAGATGGGGGATATAATGAAAAACTGTTTTTT. As protein: CASSQDGGYNEKLFF.

The chain combines TRBV29-1 with TRBJ1-1, with TRBD1 matching 7 bases. The CDR3 has 15 amino acids. Germline V gene sequence: CDR1 SQVTM, CDR2 ANQGSEA. The ends lost 4 bases at V and 6 bases at J; junction bases unmatched: 14. The CDR3 is CSVAGTEQRLAEAFF. The CDR3 DNA reads TGCAGCGTTGCCGGGACAGAACAACGTTTGGCTGAAGCTTTCTTT. Combining the CDR3 with reference TRBV29-1 and TRBJ1-1 gives the whole variable domain SAVISQKPSRDICQRGTSLTIQCQVDSQVTMMFWYRQQPGQSLTLIATANQGSEATYESGFVIDKFPISRPNLTFSTLTVSNMSPEDSSIYLCSVAGTEQRLAEAFFGQGTRLTVV.

The rearrangement uses TRBV5-6 and TRBJ1-1, with 7 nucleotides matching TRBD1. The CDR3 covers 13 residues. Trimming cost V 4 bases and J 11 bases; bases outside gene matches: 11. Germline-derived CDR1 and CDR2 are SGHDT and YYEEEE. The CDR3 sequence is CASSPTTGSAAFF. In DNA, the CDR3 is TGTGCCAGCAGCCCAACGACAGGGTCAGCGGCTTTCTTT.

The chain carries TRBV7-3 and TRBJ2-1; D is perhaps TRBD1 or TRBD2 (5 bases each). This CDR3 is built from 13 residues. Germline CDR1 is SGHTA and CDR2 is FQGTGA. With 2 bases removed from V and 9 bases from J, the gap between germline ends came to 11 bases. The CDR3 DNA reads TGTGCCAGCAGCTTATCCGGGACCGGTGAGCAGTTCTTC. It encodes CASSLSGTGEQFF.

The chain employs TRBV29-1 and TRBJ2-2; tentatively, D is TRBD2 (6 bases). Per germline, CDR1 SQVTM and CDR2 ANQGSEA. With 4 bases removed from V and 3 bases from J, the gap between germline ends came to 9 bases. The CDR3 consists of 13 residues. CDR3 amino acids: CSVGRGDTGELFF. The CDR3 coding sequence is TGCAGCGTTGGGCGGGGAGACACCGGGGAGCTGTTTTTT.

The chain uses TRBV5-1 and TRBJ2-7; D gene ambiguous. In germline, CDR1 is SGHRS, CDR2 YFSETQ. Trimming removed 0 bases from V and 3 bases from J, with 7 bases in between. The CDR3 loop spans 13 amino acids. As DNA, the CDR3 is TGCGCCAGCAGCTTGGAACCTTACTACGAGCAGTACTTC. Protein sequence: CASSLEPYYEQYF.

This chain connects TRBV15 to TRBJ1-1; 8 bases align to TRBD1. Unmatched junction bases numbered 5, after V lost 1 base and J lost 4 bases. Germline V lookup: CDR1 LNHNV, CDR2 YYDKDF (reference sequence). The length of the CDR3 is 15 residues. DNA of the CDR3: TGTGCCACCAGCAGAGCACGGACAGGGATCACTGAAGCTTTCTTT. Protein sequence: CATSRARTGITEAFF.